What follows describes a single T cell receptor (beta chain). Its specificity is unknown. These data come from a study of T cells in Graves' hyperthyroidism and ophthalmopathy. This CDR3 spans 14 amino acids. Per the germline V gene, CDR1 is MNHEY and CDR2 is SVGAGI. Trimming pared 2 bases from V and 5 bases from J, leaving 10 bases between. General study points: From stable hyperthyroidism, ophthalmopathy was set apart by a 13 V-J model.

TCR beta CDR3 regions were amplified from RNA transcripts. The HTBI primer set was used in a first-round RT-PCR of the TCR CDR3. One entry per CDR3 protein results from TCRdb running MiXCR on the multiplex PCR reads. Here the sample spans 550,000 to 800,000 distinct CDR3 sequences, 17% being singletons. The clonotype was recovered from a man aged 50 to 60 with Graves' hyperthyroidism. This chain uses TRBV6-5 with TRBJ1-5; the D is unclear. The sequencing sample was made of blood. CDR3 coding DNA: TGTGCCAGCAGTTACGGGGAGGAGGATCAGCCCCAGCATTTT. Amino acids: CASSYGEEDQPQHF.